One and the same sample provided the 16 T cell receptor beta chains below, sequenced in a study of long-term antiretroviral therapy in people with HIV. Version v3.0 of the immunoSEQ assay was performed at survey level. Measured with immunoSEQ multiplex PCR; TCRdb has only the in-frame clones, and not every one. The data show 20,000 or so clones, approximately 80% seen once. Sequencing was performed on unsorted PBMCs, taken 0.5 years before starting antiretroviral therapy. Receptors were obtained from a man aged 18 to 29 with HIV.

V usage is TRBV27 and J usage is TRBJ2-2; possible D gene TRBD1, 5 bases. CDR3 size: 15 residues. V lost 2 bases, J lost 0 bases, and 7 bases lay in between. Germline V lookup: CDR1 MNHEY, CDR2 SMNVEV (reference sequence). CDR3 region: CASSLGHTNTGELFF. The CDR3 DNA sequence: TGTGCCAGCAGTTTAGGACATACGAACACCGGGGAGCTGTTTTTT.

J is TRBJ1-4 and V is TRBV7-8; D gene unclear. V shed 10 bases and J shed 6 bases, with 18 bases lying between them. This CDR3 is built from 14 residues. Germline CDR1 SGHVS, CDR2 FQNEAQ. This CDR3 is CATARAGRDEKLFF. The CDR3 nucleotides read TGTGCCACCGCCCGGGCAGGAAGGGATGAAAAACTGTTTTTT. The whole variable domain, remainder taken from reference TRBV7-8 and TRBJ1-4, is GAGVSQSPRYKVAKRGQDVALRCDPISGHVSLFWYQQALGQGPEFLTYFQNEAQLDKSGLPSDRFFAERPEGSVSTLKIQRTQQEDSAVYLCATARAGRDEKLFFGSGTQLSVL.

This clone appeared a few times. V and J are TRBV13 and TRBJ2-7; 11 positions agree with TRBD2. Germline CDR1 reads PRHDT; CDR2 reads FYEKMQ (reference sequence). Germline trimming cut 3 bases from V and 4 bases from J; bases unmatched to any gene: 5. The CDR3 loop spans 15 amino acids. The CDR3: CASSLDGTSGYEQYF. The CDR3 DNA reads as TGTGCCAGCAGCTTGGACGGGACTAGCGGTTACGAGCAGTACTTC.

CDR3 amino acids: CASSLSSPTDEQYF. The CDR3 coding sequence is TGTGCCAGCAGTTTAAGTTCCCCTACGGACGAGCAGTACTTC. This sequence joins TRBV28 and TRBJ2-7; the D is unclear. The length of the CDR3 is 14 residues. V lost 2 bases and J 5 bases, leaving 13 bases between the germline ends. Germline CDR1 and CDR2: MDHEN and SYDVKM.

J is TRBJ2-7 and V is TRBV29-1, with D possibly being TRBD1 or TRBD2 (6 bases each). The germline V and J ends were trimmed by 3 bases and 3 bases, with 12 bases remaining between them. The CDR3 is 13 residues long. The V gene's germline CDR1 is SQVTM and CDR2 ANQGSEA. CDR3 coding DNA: TGCAGCGTTGAGAGAAGGGGGGACTACGAGCAGTACTTC. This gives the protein CSVERRGDYEQYF.

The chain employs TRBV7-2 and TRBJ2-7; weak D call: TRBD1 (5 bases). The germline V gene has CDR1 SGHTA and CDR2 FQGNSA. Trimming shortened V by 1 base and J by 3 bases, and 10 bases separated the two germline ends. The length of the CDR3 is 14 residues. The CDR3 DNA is TGTGCCAGCAGCTTAGAAATTGGACACTACGAGCAGTACTTC. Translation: CASSLEIGHYEQYF. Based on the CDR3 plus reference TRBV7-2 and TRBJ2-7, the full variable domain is GAGVSQSPSNKVTEKGKDVELRCDPISGHTALYWYRQSLGQGLEFLIYFQGNSAPDKSGLPSDRFSAERTGGSVSTLTIQRTQQEDSAVYLCASSLEIGHYEQYFGPGTRLTVT.

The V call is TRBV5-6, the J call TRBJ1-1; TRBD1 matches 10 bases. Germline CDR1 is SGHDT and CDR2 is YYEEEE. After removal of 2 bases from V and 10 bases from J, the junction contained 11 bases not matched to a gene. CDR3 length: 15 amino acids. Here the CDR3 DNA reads TGTGCCAGCAGCTTAACCGGGACAGGGGTGGTGAGAGCTTTCTTT. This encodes CASSLTGTGVVRAFF.

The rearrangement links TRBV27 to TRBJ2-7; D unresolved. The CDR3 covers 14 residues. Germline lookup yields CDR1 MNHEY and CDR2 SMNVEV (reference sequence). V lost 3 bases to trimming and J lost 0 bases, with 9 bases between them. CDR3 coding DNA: TGTGCCAGCAGTTTTTCCGCCTCCTCCTACGAGCAGTACTTC. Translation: CASSFSASSYEQYF.

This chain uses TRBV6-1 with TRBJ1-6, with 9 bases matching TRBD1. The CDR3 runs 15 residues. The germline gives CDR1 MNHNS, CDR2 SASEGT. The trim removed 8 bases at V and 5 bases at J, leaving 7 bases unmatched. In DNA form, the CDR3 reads TGTGCCAGCGATACCCGGGACAGGGATAATTCACCCCTCCACTTT. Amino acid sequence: CASDTRDRDNSPLHF.

The CDR3 DNA is TGTGCCAGCAGCTTAGATTTGGTCAGCTTTTCCGAGAACTATGGCTACACCTTC. Its protein is CASSLDLVSFSENYGYTF. This chain links TRBV11-2 with TRBJ1-2; D not certain. Trimming left V 0 bases short and J 2 bases short, with 19 bases between. Per germline, CDR1 SGHAT and CDR2 FQNNGV. The CDR3 has 18 residues. The whole variable domain, filled in from reference TRBV11-2 and TRBJ1-2, reads EAGVAQSPRYKIIEKRQSVAFWCNPISGHATLYWYQQILGQGPKLLIQFQNNGVVDDSQLPKDRFSAERLKGVDSTLKIQPAKLEDSAVYLCASSLDLVSFSENYGYTFGSGTRLTVV.

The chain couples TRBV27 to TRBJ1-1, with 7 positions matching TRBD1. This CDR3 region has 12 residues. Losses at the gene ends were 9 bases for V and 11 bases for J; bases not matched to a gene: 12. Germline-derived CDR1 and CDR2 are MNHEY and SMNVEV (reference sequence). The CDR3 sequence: CARIRQGKNAFF. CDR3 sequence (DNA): TGTGCCAGGATCCGACAGGGAAAGAACGCTTTCTTT.

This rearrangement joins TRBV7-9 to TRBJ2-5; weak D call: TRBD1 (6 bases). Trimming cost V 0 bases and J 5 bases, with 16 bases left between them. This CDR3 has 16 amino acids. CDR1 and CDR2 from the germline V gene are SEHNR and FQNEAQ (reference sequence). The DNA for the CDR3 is TGTGCCAGCAGCTTAGCCGCAACAGGGAGCTGGGAGACCCAGTACTTC. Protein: CASSLAATGSWETQYF.

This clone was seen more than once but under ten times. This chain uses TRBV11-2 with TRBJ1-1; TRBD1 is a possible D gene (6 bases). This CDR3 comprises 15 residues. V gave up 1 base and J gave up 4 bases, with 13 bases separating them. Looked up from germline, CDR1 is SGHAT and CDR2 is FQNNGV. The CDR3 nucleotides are TGTGCCAGCAGCTTAGCCGGGGGCGGGGGCACTGAAGCTTTCTTT. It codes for CASSLAGGGGTEAFF.

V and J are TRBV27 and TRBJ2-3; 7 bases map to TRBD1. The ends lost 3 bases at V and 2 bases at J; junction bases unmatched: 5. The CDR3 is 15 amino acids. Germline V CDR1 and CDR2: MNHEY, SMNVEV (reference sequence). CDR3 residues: CASSFGTDLTDTQYF. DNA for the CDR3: TGTGCCAGCAGTTTTGGGACAGATCTCACAGATACGCAGTATTTT.

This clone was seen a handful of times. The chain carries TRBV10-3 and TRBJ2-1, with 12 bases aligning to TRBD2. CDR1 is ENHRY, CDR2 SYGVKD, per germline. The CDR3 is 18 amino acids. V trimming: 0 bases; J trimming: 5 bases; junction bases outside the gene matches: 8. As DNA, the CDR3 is TGTGCCATCAGTGAGTCATCGACTAGCGGGAGCTGGGACAATGAGCAGTTCTTC. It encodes CAISESSTSGSWDNEQFF.

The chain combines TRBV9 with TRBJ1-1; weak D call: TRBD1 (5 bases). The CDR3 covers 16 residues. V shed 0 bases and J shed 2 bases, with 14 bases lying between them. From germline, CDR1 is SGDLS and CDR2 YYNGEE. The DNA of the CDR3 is TGTGCCAGCAGCGTAGGAGAAGTCGGGGCCAACACTGAAGCTTTCTTT. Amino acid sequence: CASSVGEVGANTEAFF.